This T cell receptor beta chain comes out of a study of blood T cell repertoires in COVID-19. Study information: Spain, Italy and the United States supplied samples that represented acute and convalescent COVID-19. The cDNA or gDNA used as material had been derived from T cells, B-cell-depleted T cells, or PBMCs.

This clone has just a few counts. Authors' analysis steps: Estimation of nucleated cell counts was performed using reference gene primer amplification. Method: immunoSEQ multiplex PCR; TCRdb's copy keeps in-frame clones and lacks some. The DNA gave D and trimming, while V, J and clone size come from that table. The table includes 200,000 or so clones, around three quarters detected once. The V gene lost 0 bases and the J gene lost 5 bases, with 11 bases spanning the gap. The CDR3 is 14 amino acids. The germline V gene has CDR1 SGHKS and CDR2 YYEKEE (reference sequence). The chain is built from TRBV5-5 and TRBJ1-1; TRBD1 might be the D (5 bases). The receptor comes from a man aged 60-69 years with active or convalescent COVID-19. Material for sequencing was peripheral blood. The CDR3 DNA sequence: TGTGCCAGCAGCTTGGTCCAGGGAGGTACTGAAGCTTTCTTT. Translating it yields CASSLVQGGTEAFF.